A single sample is the source of the 8 T cell receptor beta chains below, sequenced in a study of cytomegalovirus exposure and HLA in healthy donors. PCR amplification relied on 60 Vbeta primers (plus 13 Jbeta primers). Sequencing was performed with immunoSEQ multiplex PCR; in TCRdb, only in-frame clones are kept and a portion is missing. Found here are approximately 150,000 clones; the top ten clones hold over 2%. Sequenced material: PBMCs. The source is a young woman in good health and CMV-seronegative.

V is TRBV7-8 and J is TRBJ2-5; the match to TRBD1 covers 7 bases. Germline V gene data show CDR1 as SGHVS and CDR2 as FQNEAQ. V shed 6 bases and J 4 bases; nucleotides not matched to a gene: 8. The length of the CDR3 is 14 residues. The CDR3 sequence: CASRKQGSGETQYF. CDR3 DNA: TGTGCCAGCAGAAAACAGGGGTCCGGAGAGACCCAGTACTTC.

The rearrangement joins TRBV6-6 to TRBJ2-3, with D tentatively TRBD1 (5 bases). The germline gives CDR1 MNHNY, CDR2 SVGAGI (reference sequence). CDR3 length: 15 residues. Trimming removed 0 bases from V and 1 base from J, with 8 bases in between. CDR3 loop: CASSYSTGRTDTQYF. In nucleotides, the CDR3 is TGTGCCAGCAGTTACTCCACAGGACGCACAGATACGCAGTATTTT.

The V gene is TRBV7-6, the J gene TRBJ2-2, with 14 bases lining up with TRBD2. CDR1 SGHVS and CDR2 FNYEAQ come from the germline V gene. The junction had 3 bases not matched to a gene; V was cut back by 1 base and J by 5 bases. The CDR3 runs to 17 residues. The CDR3 DNA reads TGTGCCAGCAGCTTAGTAGGGACTAGCGGGAGAACCGGGGAGCTGTTTTTT. The encoded protein is CASSLVGTSGRTGELFF.

The V and J genes are TRBV30 and TRBJ2-2, with 7 bases lining up with TRBD2. Per germline, CDR1 GTSNPN and CDR2 SVGIG (reference sequence). The CDR3 length is 14 residues. Unmatched junction bases numbered 3, after V lost 0 bases and J lost 5 bases. The chain's CDR3 is CAWSVLAETGELFF. The CDR3, as DNA: TGTGCCTGGAGTGTGCTAGCGGAAACCGGGGAGCTGTTTTTT.

The chain carries TRBV4-2 and TRBJ2-2; TRBD2 agrees at 10 bases. The V gene's germline CDR1 is LGHNA and CDR2 YNFKEQ. The CDR3 runs to 17 residues. V trimming: 1 base; J trimming: 3 bases; junction bases outside the gene matches: 5. Written as DNA, the CDR3 is TGTGCCAGCAGCCAAGTACTAGCGGGATTAGACACCGGGGAGCTGTTTTTT. This codes for CASSQVLAGLDTGELFF.

The chain employs TRBV7-2 and TRBJ1-3, with 7 bases matching TRBD1. The CDR3 has 14 residues. CDR1 is SGHTA, CDR2 FQGNSA, per germline. V shed 8 bases and J 0 bases; nucleotides not matched to a gene: 4. The CDR3, as DNA: TGTGCCAGCTGGGGACAGACCTCTGGAAACACCATATATTTT. This encodes CASWGQTSGNTIYF.

The genes are TRBV5-1 and TRBJ1-4, with 9 nucleotides matching TRBD1. Trimming cost V 2 bases and J 4 bases; bases outside gene matches: 3. CDR3 length equals 15 residues. From germline, CDR1 is SGHRS and CDR2 YFSETQ. CDR3 in amino acids: CASSLRTGDNEKLFF. DNA of the CDR3: TGCGCCAGCAGCTTACGGACAGGGGATAATGAAAAACTGTTTTTT. Using reference TRBV5-1 and TRBJ1-4 for the parts outside the CDR3, the full variable domain is KAGVTQTPRYLIKTRGQQVTLSCSPISGHRSVSWYQQTPGQGLQFLFEYFSETQRNKGNFPGRFSGRQFSNSRSEMNVSTLELGDSALYLCASSLRTGDNEKLFFGSGTQLSVL.

V and J are TRBV10-3 and TRBJ2-1, with TRBD2 matching over 12 bases. The V gene end was trimmed by 4 bases and the J gene end by 5 bases; junction bases not matched to a gene: 9. CDR1 and CDR2 (germline): ENHRY, SYGVKD. The CDR3 is made up of 17 amino acids. The CDR3 sequence is CAISGASGRARDNEQFF. CDR3 coding DNA: TGTGCCATCAGTGGGGCTAGCGGGAGGGCCAGGGACAATGAGCAGTTCTTC.